The text below deals with one T cell receptor beta chain. This CDR3 is 14 amino acids long. The V and J ends lost 2 bases and 5 bases, in that order; junction bases with no gene match: 3. In germline, CDR1 is SGHRS, CDR2 YFSETQ. This record comes from a study of blood T cell repertoires in COVID-19. In the original processing: The authors estimated nucleated cell counts from reference gene primer amplification. Here immunoSEQ multiplex PCR was the method, and the copy in TCRdb shows in-frame clones only, minus some. V, J and clone size are taken as reported in that table, and D and trimming were inferred from the DNA itself. The sample lists around 250,000 clones, around 93% occurring once. Cohorts were based on clinical histories the participants reported.

The clonotype originates from a human donor in a cohort exposed to, infected with or recovered from COVID-19 (not recorded which). The donor label of this sample is uncertain. The sequencing input was PBMCs or T cells enriched from blood (not recorded which). The chain combines TRBV5-1 with TRBJ1-2, with 10 bases lining up with TRBD1. The CDR3 sequence is CASSLGTGVYGYTF. The CDR3 DNA reads TGCGCCAGCAGCTTAGGGACAGGGGTTTATGGCTACACCTTC.